The rows below give T cell receptor beta chains drawn from one sample of a study of Graves' ophthalmopathy and Graves' hyperthyroidism. In TCRdb, the multiplex PCR reads were re-called with MiXCR into one record per CDR3 protein. The repertoire has about 700,000 distinct CDR3 sequences, around 40% of them found once; the top ten carry approximately 43%. Specimen: peripheral blood. These receptors all come from an adult man with Graves' ophthalmopathy. Each CDR3 is given with its conserved first and last residue. Each record gives: D gene, J gene, V gene, CDR3 protein. A D gene is named only where the DNA matches it firmly.

NA	TRBJ1-1	TRBV10-3	CAAQISGGTEAFF
NA	TRBJ2-2	TRBV5-1	CASSWGDTGELFF
TRBD1	TRBJ1-2	TRBV5-1	CASSPNPGTGVGYTF
TRBD1	TRBJ1-5	TRBV29-1	CSVFLGRGFYSNQPQHF
TRBD1	TRBJ2-5	TRBV2	CASAGTGGYQETQYF
NA	TRBJ1-5	TRBV10-3	CATKTGSSNQPQHF
NA	TRBJ2-7	TRBV11-2	CASSTHRDTDYEQYF
TRBD2	TRBJ2-2	TRBV20-1	CSAVLAGGGTGELFF
TRBD2	TRBJ2-7	TRBV29-1	CSVGAGVEYEQYF
TRBD1	TRBJ2-5	TRBV20-1	CSAERTGEETQYF